This T cell receptor (beta chain) was profiled in a study of early T cells in non-severe SARS-CoV-2 infection. Study-level information: The study sequenced bulk RNA from unsorted whole blood, with chains unpaired.

Study results and caveats: The matching step, a VDJdb search, favored anti-spike CD8 responses and missed private and CD4 specificities.

The V gene end was trimmed by 5 bases and the J gene end by 4 bases; junction bases not matched to a gene: 10. CDR3 length: 15 residues. Germline V CDR1 and CDR2: SQVTM, ANQGSEA. Individual cDNA molecules each received unique molecular identifiers attached to them. TCRdb redid the calling of the 5' RACE reads with MiXCR, one entry per CDR3 protein. Among around 88,000 distinct CDR3 sequences listed, around 14% were seen once. As regards this clonotype: Its antigen is still unknown.

The specimen sequenced was whole blood. The source is an adult who was a healthcare worker with PCR-confirmed SARS-CoV-2 infection or an uninfected control (not recorded which). This rearrangement joins TRBV29-1 to TRBJ2-3; 9 bases are shared with TRBD2. This CDR3 is CSVPSIAGVPDTQYF. The CDR3 region has the DNA TGCAGCGTTCCTTCGATAGCGGGAGTCCCAGATACGCAGTATTTT.